A single sample gave rise to the 29 T cell receptor beta chains below, sequenced in a study of human T cells and chemical hapten exposure. MiXCR was run by TCRdb on the RACE reads, yielding one entry per CDR3 protein. Among more than 100,000 distinct CDR3 sequences listed, 13% were seen once. The time point denotes: pre-sensitization, week 0. Treatment in this sample: therapeutic diphenylcyclopropenone sensitization with weekly scalp DPC. This specimen was whole blood, taken in connection with sensitization to the hapten diphenylcyclopropenone (DPC). Receptors were obtained from a woman aged 18-29 years with alopecia areata. Some clones in this sample may be carry-over from other donors' samples.

The V gene is TRBV7-8, the J gene TRBJ1-6, with no clear D. The V gene lost 4 bases and the J gene lost 3 bases, with 16 bases spanning the gap. CDR3 length: 17 residues. Germline V lookup: CDR1 SGHVS, CDR2 FQNEAQ. CDR3 nucleotides: TGTGCCAGCAGCTCCATCATTGGACGGGACTATAATTCACCCCTCCACTTT. Protein product: CASSSIIGRDYNSPLHF.

This clonotype was picked up many times. This sequence joins TRBV4-3 and TRBJ1-2, with TRBD1 matching over 7 bases. J was trimmed by 4 bases and V by 3 bases; bases with no gene match: 8. CDR3 length equals 15 residues. The germline V gene encodes CDR1 LGHNA and CDR2 YSLEER. The CDR3 bases are TGCGCCAGCAGCCACACCCGGGACAGATCCTATGGCTACACCTTC. It translates to CASSHTRDRSYGYTF.

This chain links TRBV11-2 with TRBJ2-7; 8 nucleotides match TRBD1. This CDR3 region has 15 residues. The ends lost 6 bases at V and 4 bases at J; junction bases unmatched: 11. Germline lookup yields CDR1 SGHAT and CDR2 FQNNGV. For the CDR3, the DNA is TGTGCCAGCAGAGTACCCGGGACAGGATTTTACGAGCAGTACTTC. Amino acids: CASRVPGTGFYEQYF.

This clonotype has ten or more counts. The chain is built from TRBV7-9 and TRBJ2-1; possible D gene TRBD1, 5 bases. Germline V gene data show CDR1 as SEHNR and CDR2 as FQNEAQ (reference sequence). The CDR3 has 15 amino acids. Trimming left V 3 bases short and J 0 bases short, with 9 bases between. The CDR3 DNA reads as TGTGCCAGCAGCTTGGGGCTAGACTCCTACAATGAGCAGTTCTTC. Translation: CASSLGLDSYNEQFF.

This clonotype was detected only a few times. This chain joins TRBV7-2 and TRBJ1-3, with D unclear. CDR3 length: 16 amino acids. Germline CDR1 reads SGHTA; CDR2 reads FQGNSA. Between the trimmed V and J ends, which lost 0 bases and 0 bases, there was a span of 9 bases. The CDR3 reads CASSLAVGVSGNTIYF. In DNA, the CDR3 is TGTGCCAGCAGCTTAGCGGTAGGAGTCTCTGGAAACACCATATATTTT.

This clonotype was counted many times. The CDR3 region is CSAEGETSGDLSSYNEQFF. The CDR3 nucleotides read TGCAGTGCTGAAGGAGAGACTAGCGGGGACCTAAGCTCCTACAATGAGCAGTTCTTC. The chain combines TRBV20-1 with TRBJ2-1; 11 nucleotides align to TRBD2. This CDR3 comprises 19 residues. Unmatched junction bases numbered 15, after V lost 5 bases and J lost 0 bases. From germline, CDR1 is DFQATT and CDR2 SNEGSKA (reference sequence).

The table lists this clonotype with a few counts. This sequence joins TRBV13 and TRBJ1-3; D gene ambiguous. The V and J ends lost 4 bases and 4 bases respectively, with 14 bases between them. CDR1 is PRHDT, CDR2 FYEKMQ, per germline (reference sequence). The CDR3 consists of 15 residues. The CDR3 coding sequence is TGTGCCAGCAGCTCAGATGGACGGAGGGGAAACACCATATATTTT. Its translation: CASSSDGRRGNTIYF.

This clonotype was counted only a few times. The chain is built from TRBV6-5 and TRBJ2-6; TRBD1 is a possible D gene (6 bases). Germline V gene data show CDR1 as MNHEY and CDR2 as SVGAGI. The CDR3 loop spans 15 amino acids. Between the trimmed V and J ends, which lost 6 bases and 4 bases, there was a span of 13 bases. The CDR3 is CASRTTGSGANVLTF. CDR3 bases: TGTGCCAGCAGAACTACAGGGAGCGGGGCCAACGTCCTGACTTTC.

With regard to this clonotype: The junction and the germline gene differ at one end; a read error may be behind it. The CDR3 protein is CAISHTGSLTEAFF. Here the CDR3 DNA reads TGTGCCATCAGCCACACAGGGAGCCTCACTGAAGCTTTCTTT. The chain has TRBV7-9 and TRBJ1-1; D perhaps matches TRBD1 (6 bases). The CDR3 covers 14 residues. Germline V lookup: CDR1 SEHNR, CDR2 FQNEAQ (reference sequence).

In the case of this clonotype: A junction end diverges from the germline sequence, so it may reflect a read error. The chain couples TRBV7-2 to TRBJ2-5; D call uncertain. The CDR3 length is 13 residues. From germline, CDR1 is SGHTA and CDR2 FQGNSA. CDR3 amino acids: CASSLDGSGTQYF. In nucleotides, the CDR3 is TGTGCCAGCAGTTTAGACGGATCGGGGACCCAGTACTTC.

In this sample, this clonotype turned up many times. The V and J genes are TRBV9 and TRBJ1-4, with D unresolved. The germline V and J ends were trimmed by 0 bases and 5 bases, with 11 bases remaining between them. The CDR3 spans 15 residues. Germline V gives CDR1 SGDLS, CDR2 YYNGEE. This CDR3 reads CASSVGGGRNEKLFF. CDR3 DNA sequence: TGTGCCAGCAGCGTAGGTGGAGGGAGGAATGAAAAACTGTTTTTT. Combining the CDR3 with reference TRBV9 and TRBJ1-4 gives the whole variable domain DSGVTQTPKHLITATGQRVTLRCSPRSGDLSVYWYQQSLDQGLQFLIQYYNGEERAKGNILERFSAQQFPDLHSELNLSSLELGDSALYFCASSVGGGRNEKLFFGSGTQLSVL.

In its sample, this clonotype was seen many times. The V call is TRBV25-1, the J call TRBJ2-7; tentatively, D is TRBD1 or TRBD2 (5 bases each). Germline CDR1 is MGHDK and CDR2 is SYGVNS. The CDR3 contains 10 residues. V lost 9 bases, J lost 6 bases, and 9 bases lay in between. In DNA, the CDR3 is TGTGCCAGATCAGGGACCGAGCAGTACTTC. Translating gives CARSGTEQYF.

The chain combines TRBV24-1 with TRBJ2-1, with 8 positions matching TRBD1. The V gene end was trimmed by 0 bases and the J gene end by 13 bases; junction bases not matched to a gene: 4. CDR1 is KGHDR, CDR2 SFDVKD, per germline. There are 13 residues in the CDR3. CDR3 coding DNA: TGTGCCACCAGTGATTTGTCCAGGGGGCAACAGTTCTTC. Protein product: CATSDLSRGQQFF.

This clonotype was found many times. V is TRBV7-6 and J is TRBJ2-6; no definite D call. V was clipped by 5 bases and J by 4 bases, with 12 bases between them. Germline V gene sequence: CDR1 SGHVS, CDR2 FNYEAQ. The CDR3 extends over 15 amino acids. The CDR3 nucleotides are TGTGCCAGCAGCGTCACCAGGCCAGGGGCCAACGTCCTGACTTTC. This translates into CASSVTRPGANVLTF.

This clonotype was picked up many times. The chain uses TRBV20-1 and TRBJ2-1; the match to TRBD2 covers 7 bases. The CDR3 runs to 14 residues. Germline CDR1 is DFQATT and CDR2 is SNEGSKA (reference sequence). The V segment lost 4 bases and the J segment 0 bases; nucleotides outside the gene matches: 3. DNA of the CDR3: TGCAGTGCTATTCCGGGGGGCTCCTACAATGAGCAGTTCTTC. Residues: CSAIPGGSYNEQFF.

A few counts support this clonotype. The chain has TRBV6-1 and TRBJ2-7; D is unclear. Looked up from germline, CDR1 is MNHNS and CDR2 is SASEGT. Trimming took off 0 bases at V and 2 bases at J, with 11 bases between the two ends. This CDR3 is 15 amino acids long. CDR3 loop: CASSEAGTDPYEQYF. CDR3 in DNA: TGTGCCAGCAGTGAAGCAGGAACAGATCCCTACGAGCAGTACTTC.

At least ten counts were recorded for this clonotype. In DNA form, the CDR3 reads TGTGCCAGCCAAGGCAGCTTAAGTACGCAGTATTTT. Protein product: CASQGSLSTQYF. This chain links TRBV6-6 with TRBJ2-3; D gene unclear. The CDR3 covers 12 residues. Trimming shortened V by 8 bases and J by 8 bases, and 14 bases separated the two germline ends. In germline, CDR1 is MNHNY, CDR2 SVGAGI (reference sequence).

This clonotype came up a few times. V is TRBV19 and J is TRBJ1-6; 7 positions match TRBD1. Germline lookup yields CDR1 LNHDA and CDR2 SQIVND (reference sequence). The CDR3 is 16 amino acids. J lost 7 bases, V lost 3 bases, and 9 bases had no gene match. CDR3 bases: TGTGCCAGTAGTATCTCCGGGGGACAGAGAAATTCACCCCTCCACTTT. This codes for CASSISGGQRNSPLHF.

The chain joins TRBV9 to TRBJ1-1, with D possibly being TRBD1 (6 bases). CDR3 length: 15 residues. The V gene's germline CDR1 is SGDLS and CDR2 YYNGEE. Trimming stripped 3 bases from V and 6 bases from J, with 18 bases between. The CDR3 bases are TGTGCCAGCAGCGCGTCTGGGTTACAGGGCGCTGAAGCTTTCTTT. As protein: CASSASGLQGAEAFF.

This clonotype was detected only a few times. The chain joins TRBV20-1 to TRBJ2-7; TRBD2 might be the D (6 bases). CDR3 length: 13 amino acids. The germline gives CDR1 DFQATT, CDR2 SNEGSKA (reference sequence). With 6 bases removed from V and 4 bases from J, the gap between germline ends came to 16 bases. CDR3 coding DNA: TGCAGTGCCCGACCGGGACTCCGGTACGAGCAGTACTTC. Amino acids: CSARPGLRYEQYF.

This clonotype showed up just a few times. The chain is built from TRBV6-1 and TRBJ2-1; TRBD2 is a possible D gene (6 bases). The germline V gene encodes CDR1 MNHNS and CDR2 SASEGT. CDR3 length: 17 amino acids. The V end was cut by 0 bases, the J end by 2 bases, with 14 bases between. The CDR3 region is CASSEAGGMRAYNEQFF. DNA of the CDR3: TGTGCCAGCAGTGAAGCGGGGGGAATGAGGGCCTACAATGAGCAGTTCTTC.

This clonotype has more than one count but fewer than ten. This chain links TRBV6-1 with TRBJ2-1; 7 nucleotides match TRBD1. With V trimmed by 6 bases and J by 3 bases, 5 bases remained unmatched. Germline CDR1 MNHNS, CDR2 SASEGT. CDR3 length: 14 amino acids. The CDR3 sequence is CASRPGQFYNEQFF. DNA for the CDR3: TGTGCCAGCAGGCCGGGACAGTTCTACAATGAGCAGTTCTTC.

A few counts support this clonotype. The V and J genes are TRBV7-7 and TRBJ2-3; D is unresolved. The germline V gene has CDR1 SSHAT and CDR2 FNYEAQ (reference sequence). Deletions cut 5 bases from V and 1 base from J, with 7 bases between. The CDR3 is 13 amino acids. CDR3 sequence: CASSPLGTDTQYF. The CDR3 DNA reads TGTGCCAGCAGCCCCTTGGGCACAGATACGCAGTATTTT.

There are a few counts of this clonotype. The chain combines TRBV5-1 with TRBJ2-4; 11 nucleotides line up with TRBD2. Germline V gene sequence: CDR1 SGHRS, CDR2 YFSETQ. J was trimmed by 7 bases and V by 7 bases; bases with no gene match: 10. The CDR3 is 15 amino acids. The CDR3: CASGPGGLAGNIQYF. For the CDR3, the DNA is TGCGCCAGCGGTCCCGGCGGACTAGCGGGTAACATTCAGTACTTC.

This clonotype was picked up a small number of times. This rearrangement joins TRBV24-1 to TRBJ2-2; tentatively, D is TRBD1 (6 bases). Germline assignment: CDR1 KGHDR and CDR2 SFDVKD. This CDR3 contains 15 residues. V lost 4 bases, J lost 3 bases, and 11 bases lay in between. The CDR3 nucleotides are TGTGCCACCAGTGAGGGGACACGGGACACCGGGGAGCTGTTTTTT. This sequence encodes CATSEGTRDTGELFF.

J is TRBJ2-4 and V is TRBV24-1, with D unresolved. The CDR3 is 14 residues long. Germline CDR1 KGHDR, CDR2 SFDVKD. V dropped 4 bases and J dropped 7 bases, with 13 bases sitting between them. DNA for the CDR3: TGTGCCACCAGTGACACAACCTCGGCGAACATTCAGTACTTC. This codes for CATSDTTSANIQYF.

This clonotype has just a few counts. At one end, the junction sequence differs from germline, possibly due to a read error. The V and J genes are TRBV20-1 and TRBJ1-4; 9 nucleotides line up with TRBD1. This CDR3 is 8 amino acids long. Germline V gene lookup returns CDR1 DFQATT and CDR2 SNEGSKA (reference sequence). The CDR3 loop is CSVGQGDF. In nucleotides, the CDR3 is TGCAGTGTGGGACAGGGTGATTTT.

The chain recombines TRBV11-2 with TRBJ2-3; 8 bases are a match to TRBD2. V shed 3 bases and J 4 bases; nucleotides not matched to a gene: 6. Germline V gene data show CDR1 as SGHAT and CDR2 as FQNNGV. There are 15 residues in the CDR3. The CDR3 DNA reads TGTGCCAGCAGCTTCGAGGCGGGGGGCTCAGATACGCAGTATTTT. Translation: CASSFEAGGSDTQYF. Full variable domain (missing parts from reference TRBV11-2 and TRBJ2-3): EAGVAQSPRYKIIEKRQSVAFWCNPISGHATLYWYQQILGQGPKLLIQFQNNGVVDDSQLPKDRFSAERLKGVDSTLKIQPAKLEDSAVYLCASSFEAGGSDTQYFGPGTRLTVL.

On this clonotype: A read error may account for a junction end that differs from germline. For the CDR3, the DNA is TGTGCCGGCAGTTTGCGGGGGTCCACCTACAATGAGCAGTTCTTC. Translated, it gives CAGSLRGSTYNEQFF. This rearrangement joins TRBV6-2 or TRBV6-3 to TRBJ2-1, with 7 bases fitting TRBD2. Germline lookup yields CDR1 MNHEY and CDR2 SVGEGT. The CDR3 totals 15 residues.